This T cell receptor beta chain stems from a study of cytomegalovirus exposure and HLA in healthy donors. For the study at large: Early released data comprised 80 million to 90 million unique TCRs from HLA-typed donors.

In its sample, this clone was seen a few times. Its antigen is unknown. The germline V gene has CDR1 SGHVS and CDR2 FNYEAQ. CDR3 size: 17 residues. V was clipped by 2 bases and J by 4 bases; unmatched bases: 8. General study results and limits: In a later analysis, productive TCRs from donors in an Asian-associated ancestry cluster reportedly carried fewer N-insertions than the cohort mean. Sequencing likely generated an artifact that appeared as a cluster of highly shared sequence variants.

PCR was performed using 60 Vbeta and 13 Jbeta primers. Some clones are missing from TCRdb's copy, which holds only in-frame ones; the method was immunoSEQ multiplex PCR. The table lists 120,000 or so clones, more than 80% of them singletons. This chain uses TRBV7-6 with TRBJ2-2, with 9 bases lining up with TRBD2. The sequence came from a man aged 30 to 39 in good health and CMV-seropositive. Sequenced input: PBMCs. The CDR3 coding sequence is TGTGCCAGCAGCTTATTCTTCGATAGCGGGGGCACCGGGGAGCTGTTTTTT. It yields the protein CASSLFFDSGGTGELFF.